This paragraph covers one T cell receptor beta chain sequence. Profiled with immunoSEQ multiplex PCR; TCRdb holds only in-frame clones, not every one. The table shows millions of clones, with approximately 95% occurring only once. CD4+ cells yielded CD45RA+ naive and CD45RA-negative memory subsets. In germline, CDR1 is SNHLY, CDR2 FYNNEI. There are 15 residues in the CDR3. Trimming left V 5 bases short and J 2 bases short, with 14 bases between. This entry belongs to a study of shared clonotypes between healthy human individuals. The sequence derives from a man aged 18 to 29 in good health. The rearrangement joins TRBV2 to TRBJ2-3; possible D gene TRBD1, 5 bases. Sequenced material: naive CD4+ T cells sorted from blood. Subset indicated: CD45RA+ positively selected. CDR3: CASSPPRGNTDTQYF. Written as DNA, the CDR3 is TGTGCCAGCAGTCCACCAAGGGGAAACACAGATACGCAGTATTTT. The full variable domain, in which reference TRBV2 and TRBJ2-3 provide the parts outside the CDR3, is EPEVTQTPSHQVTQMGQEVILRCVPISNHLYFYWYRQILGQKVEFLVSFYNNEISEKSEIFDDQFSVERPDGSNFTLKIRSTKLEDSAMYFCASSPPRGNTDTQYFGPGTRLTVL.